These 11 T cell receptor beta chains were all obtained from the same sample, sequenced in a study of blood T cell repertoires in COVID-19. Repertoires were generated with immunoSEQ multiplex PCR, while TCRdb's copy carries only in-frame clones and drops some. The sample holds under 250,000 clones, around 85% seen once. Input material: peripheral blood. Receptor source: a woman aged 80 or over with acute or convalescent COVID-19.

J is TRBJ1-4 and V is TRBV5-1; 10 bases match TRBD1. CDR1 is SGHRS, CDR2 YFSETQ, per germline. Trimming removed 0 bases from V and 7 bases from J; junction bases left unmatched: 6. CDR3 size: 16 residues. CDR3 sequence reads: CASSLEGGTGVEKLFF. The CDR3 DNA reads as TGCGCCAGCAGCTTGGAAGGTGGGACAGGGGTTGAAAAACTGTTTTTT.

V usage is TRBV28 and J usage is TRBJ2-1, with TRBD2 identical over 9 bases. The CDR3 has 16 residues. V dropped 4 bases and J dropped 9; count of bases not matched to a gene: 13. Germline loops: CDR1 MDHEN, CDR2 SYDVKM. The CDR3 protein is CASSSPNGLAHPEQFF. DNA of the CDR3: TGTGCCAGCAGTTCCCCTAACGGACTAGCGCATCCTGAGCAGTTCTTC.

This rearrangement joins TRBV24-1 to TRBJ2-2, with TRBD1 matching over 9 bases. V shed 9 bases, J shed 5 bases, and the junction held 6 bases outside the gene matches. The CDR3 covers 14 residues. Germline CDR1 and CDR2: KGHDR and SFDVKD. The CDR3 reads CATSDRGATGELFF. CDR3 coding DNA: TGTGCCACCTCGGACAGGGGAGCGACCGGGGAGCTGTTTTTT.

The genes are TRBV6-6 and TRBJ1-2, with 7 bases aligning to TRBD1. CDR1 MNHNY and CDR2 SVGAGI come from the germline V gene (reference sequence). Trimming cost V 7 bases and J 6 bases; bases outside gene matches: 17. The CDR3 totals 16 residues. CDR3 DNA: TGTGCCAGCACCCTCGAGGGGGCTCCCACGATTGATGGCTACACCTTC. Its protein product is CASTLEGAPTIDGYTF.

This chain connects TRBV27 to TRBJ1-1; tentatively, D is TRBD1 (5 bases). CDR1 is MNHEY, CDR2 SMNVEV, per germline (reference sequence). V was cut by 3 bases and J by 1 base, with 12 bases left in between. The CDR3 loop spans 15 amino acids. CDR3 in amino acids: CASSFSITGNTEAFF. The CDR3 coding sequence is TGTGCCAGCAGTTTTTCCATTACAGGGAACACTGAAGCTTTCTTT.

Points on this clone: The same CDR3 arises from other DNA sequences in this sample as well. J is TRBJ1-2 and V is TRBV19; 7 nucleotides line up with TRBD1. This CDR3 has 14 residues. Germline CDR1 LNHDA, CDR2 SQIVND (reference sequence). V shed 1 base and J 4 bases; nucleotides not matched to a gene: 3. The CDR3 loop is CASSIAGGLYGYTF. Written as DNA, the CDR3 is TGTGCCAGTAGTATAGCAGGGGGTCTCTATGGCTACACCTTC.

The gene calls are TRBV18 and TRBJ1-2; D is unclear. The CDR3 totals 13 residues. V was shortened by 3 bases and J by 8 bases, with 13 bases between the two germline ends. Germline V gene sequence: CDR1 KGHSH, CDR2 LQKENI. The chain's CDR3 is CASSPFNEEGYTF. CDR3 nucleotide sequence: TGTGCCAGCTCACCCTTTAACGAGGAAGGCTACACCTTC.

The rearrangement joins TRBV2 to TRBJ2-2; no clear D. CDR1 is SNHLY, CDR2 FYNNEI, per germline. Between the trimmed V and J ends, which lost 5 bases and 7 bases, there was a span of 8 bases. The CDR3 has 12 residues. Written as DNA, the CDR3 is TGTGCCAGCAGTCTGAGAGGCGGGGAGCTGTTTTTT. Translation gives CASSLRGGELFF. The complete variable domain, with remaining parts taken from reference TRBV2 and TRBJ2-2, reads EPEVTQTPSHQVTQMGQEVILRCVPISNHLYFYWYRQILGQKVEFLVSFYNNEISEKSEIFDDQFSVERPDGSNFTLKIRSTKLEDSAMYFCASSLRGGELFFGEGSRLTVL.

The chain links TRBV19 to TRBJ1-2; D not resolved. The V end lost 4 bases, the J end lost 3 bases, and 15 bases lay between the germline ends. Germline V lookup: CDR1 LNHDA, CDR2 SQIVND (reference sequence). The length of the CDR3 is 15 residues. The DNA of the CDR3 is TGTGCCAGTAGTACCCGGGATCTGGCACACTATGGCTACACCTTC. Translation gives CASSTRDLAHYGYTF.

V and J are TRBV5-1 and TRBJ2-2, with 8 bases identical to TRBD1. J gave up 5 bases and V 4 bases, and 4 bases lay outside the gene matches. CDR1 is SGHRS and CDR2 is YFSETQ in the germline V gene. The length of the CDR3 is 14 residues. DNA for the CDR3: TGCGCCAGCAGCGCTGGACAGGGAACCGGGGAGCTGTTTTTT. Protein sequence: CASSAGQGTGELFF. Looking up the rest from reference TRBV5-1 and TRBJ2-2 gives the full variable domain: KAGVTQTPRYLIKTRGQQVTLSCSPISGHRSVSWYQQTPGQGLQFLFEYFSETQRNKGNFPGRFSGRQFSNSRSEMNVSTLELGDSALYLCASSAGQGTGELFFGEGSRLTVL.

CDR3 protein: CASSSDRATNEKLFF. The CDR3 DNA reads as TGTGCCAGCAGCTCTGACAGGGCAACTAATGAAAAACTGTTTTTT. The rearrangement uses TRBV5-4 and TRBJ1-4; 7 positions match TRBD1. The CDR3 is 15 residues long. Losses at the gene ends were 3 bases for V and 0 bases for J; bases not matched to a gene: 2. Germline V CDR1 and CDR2: SGHNT, YYREEE (reference sequence).